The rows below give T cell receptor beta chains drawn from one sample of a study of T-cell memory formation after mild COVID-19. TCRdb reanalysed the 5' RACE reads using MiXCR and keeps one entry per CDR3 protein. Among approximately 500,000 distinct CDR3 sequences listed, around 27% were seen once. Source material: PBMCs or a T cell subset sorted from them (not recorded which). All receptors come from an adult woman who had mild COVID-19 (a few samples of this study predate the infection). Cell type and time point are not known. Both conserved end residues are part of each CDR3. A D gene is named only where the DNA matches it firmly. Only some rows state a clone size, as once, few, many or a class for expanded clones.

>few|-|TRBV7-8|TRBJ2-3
TGTGCCAGCAGCACGACGAGAGGGGCGGCAGATACGCAGTATTTT
CASSTTRGAADTQYF
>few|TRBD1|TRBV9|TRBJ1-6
TGTGCCAGCAGCGCCGGGACAGGGTATAATTCACCCCTCCACTTT
CASSAGTGYNSPLHF
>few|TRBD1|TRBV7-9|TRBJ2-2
TGTGCCAGCAGCGCCGGGACAGGGAACAGGGAGCTGTTTTTT
CASSAGTGNRELFF
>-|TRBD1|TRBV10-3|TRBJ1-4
TGTGCCATCAGTGAGTCGCAGGGGGCAAGGGAAAAACTGTTTTTT
CAISESQGAREKLFF
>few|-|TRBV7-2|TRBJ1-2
TGTGCCAGCAGCCCCATGGGGGGTCTGGGGGGGGCGTATGGCTACACCTTC
CASSPMGGLGGAYGYTF
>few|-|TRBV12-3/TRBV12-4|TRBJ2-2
TGTGCCAGCAGTTTAGAGACCCGAGTGGGGGGACGGGAGCTGTTTTTT
CASSLETRVGGRELFF
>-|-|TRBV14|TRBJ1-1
TGTGCCAGCAGCCAAAGTGCGGTAGTGGGGGCTTTCTTT
CASSQSAVVGAFF
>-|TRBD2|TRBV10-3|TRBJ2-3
TGTGCCATCAGTGAGGGGGGGGCAGATACGCAGTATTTT
CAISEGGADTQYF
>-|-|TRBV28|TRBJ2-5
TGTGCCAGCAGGGACACCACAAACCAGTACTTC
CASRDTTNQYF
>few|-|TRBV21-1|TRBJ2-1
TGTGCCAGCAGCAAAAAACTCAGGGGGCACACGTACAATGAGCAGTTCTTC
CASSKKLRGHTYNEQFF
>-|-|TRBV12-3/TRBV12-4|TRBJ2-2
TGTGCCAGCAGCCGACTCTCCGGGGAGCTGTTTTTT
CASSRLSGELFF
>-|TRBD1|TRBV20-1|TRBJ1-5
TGCAGTGCCCCTGGGACAGGGCTGTCCCAGCCCCAGCATTTT
CSAPGTGLSQPQHF
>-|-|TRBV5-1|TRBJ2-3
TGCGCCAGCAGCTTGGTAGGGGTAGCAACAGATACGCAGTATTTT
CASSLVGVATDTQYF
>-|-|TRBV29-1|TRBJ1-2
TGCAGCGTTGGGGACACCAGGGACTATGGCTACACCTTC
CSVGDTRDYGYTF
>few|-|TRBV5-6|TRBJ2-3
TGTGCCAGCAGCTTGGGTTCAGCGGGCGGAACAGATACGCAGTATTTT
CASSLGSAGGTDTQYF
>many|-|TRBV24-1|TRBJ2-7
TGTGCCACCAGTGACTCTACAGGCCCCTACGAGCAGTACTTC
CATSDSTGPYEQYF
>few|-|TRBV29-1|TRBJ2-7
TGCAGCGTTGGAACCCCTACGTACGAGCAGTACTTC
CSVGTPTYEQYF
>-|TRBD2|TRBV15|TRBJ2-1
TGTGCCACCAGCGAGACTAGCGGGGGGTACAATGAGCAGTTCTTC
CATSETSGGYNEQFF
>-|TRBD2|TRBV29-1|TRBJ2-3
TGCAGCGTTGCGCCGACTAGCGGGGGGGGGCCCAGCCAGTATTTT
CSVAPTSGGGPSQYF
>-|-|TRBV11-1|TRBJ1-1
TGTGCCAGCAGCCTCAGGCGTCGGGCTGAAGCTTTCTTT
CASSLRRRAEAFF
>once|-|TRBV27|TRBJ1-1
TGTGCCAGCAGCCAGGGGAAGAACACTGAAGCTTTCTTT
CASSQGKNTEAFF
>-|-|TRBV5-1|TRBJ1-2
TGCGCCAGCAGCCGAGACGGGACACCGCAGGATGGCTACACCTTC
CASSRDGTPQDGYTF
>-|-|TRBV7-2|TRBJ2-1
TGTGCCAGCAGGTTAGACACGGAGCAGTTCTTC
CASRLDTEQFF
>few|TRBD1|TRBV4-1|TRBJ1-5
TGCGCCAGCAGCCAGGGCGACAGGGGAAACGATCAGCCCCAGCATTTT
CASSQGDRGNDQPQHF
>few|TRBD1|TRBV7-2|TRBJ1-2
TGTGCCAGCAGCAAGGACAGGGACTATGGCTACACCTTC
CASSKDRDYGYTF
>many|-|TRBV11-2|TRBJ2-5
TGTGCCAGCAGCTTATCCTCCGGGAAAGAGACCCAGTACTTC
CASSLSSGKETQYF
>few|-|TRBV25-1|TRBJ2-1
TGTGCCAGCAGTGAATTGGTGCGGGGCGCATCCTACAATGAGCAGTTCTTC
CASSELVRGASYNEQFF
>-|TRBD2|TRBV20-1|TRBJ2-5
TGCAGTGCTACTCGGACTAGCGGGACCCAGTCGGCCCAGTACTTC
CSATRTSGTQSAQYF
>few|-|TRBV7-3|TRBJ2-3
TGTGCCAGCAGCCTAATAGGTGGCGGAGACACAGATACGCAGTATTTT
CASSLIGGGDTDTQYF
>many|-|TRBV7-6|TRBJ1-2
TGTGCCAGCAGCCCCCAAACAGCCAACTATGGCTACACCTTC
CASSPQTANYGYTF
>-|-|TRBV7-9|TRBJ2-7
TGTGCCAGCAGCCTTGACTACTCCTACGAGCAGTACTTC
CASSLDYSYEQYF
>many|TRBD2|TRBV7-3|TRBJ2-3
TGTGCCAGCAGCTTAGGACTAGCGGGGGGAGCAGATACGCAGTATTTT
CASSLGLAGGADTQYF
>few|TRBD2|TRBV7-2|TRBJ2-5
TGTGCCAGCAGCTCAAGACCCGGGACTAACCTCGAGACCCAGTACTTC
CASSSRPGTNLETQYF
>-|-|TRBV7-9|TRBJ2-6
TGTGCCGGGGACGGTTTCGACTCTGGGGCCAACGTCCTGACTTTC
CAGDGFDSGANVLTF
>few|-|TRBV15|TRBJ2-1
TGTGCCACCAGCAGAGTCAGTAATGAGCAGTTCTTC
CATSRVSNEQFF
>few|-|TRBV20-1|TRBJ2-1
TGCAGTGCTAGAGAGCTGGTATACAATGAGCAGTTCTTC
CSARELVYNEQFF
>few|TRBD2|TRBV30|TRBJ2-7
TGTGCCTGGAGTGTGACTAGCGGCTACGAGCAGTACTTC
CAWSVTSGYEQYF
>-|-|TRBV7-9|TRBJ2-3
TGTGCCAGCAGCCCGGCCTCGGGAAGCACAGATACGCAGTATTTT
CASSPASGSTDTQYF
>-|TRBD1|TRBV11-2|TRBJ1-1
TGTGCCAGCAGCCCACAGGGGGTTCGGAACACTGAAGCTTTCTTT
CASSPQGVRNTEAFF
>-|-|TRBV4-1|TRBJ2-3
TGCGCCAGCAGCCAAGAGCGGTACACAGATACGCAGTATTTT
CASSQERYTDTQYF
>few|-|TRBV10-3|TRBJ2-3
TGTGCCATCAGTGATACCACAGATACGCAGTATTTT
CAISDTTDTQYF
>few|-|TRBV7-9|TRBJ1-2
TGTGCCAGCAGCTTACTGGGGGCTCTTAGTGGCTACACCTTC
CASSLLGALSGYTF
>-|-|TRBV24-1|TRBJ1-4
TGTGCCACCAGGGACAGCGGTGAAAAACTGTTTTTT
CATRDSGEKLFF
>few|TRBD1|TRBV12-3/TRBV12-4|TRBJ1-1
TGTGCCAGCAGCTTTACAGGGGAAAATACTGAAGCTTTCTTT
CASSFTGENTEAFF
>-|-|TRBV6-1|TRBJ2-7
TGTGCCAGCAGTGAACGACTACACCTGGCCTACGAGCAGTACTTC
CASSERLHLAYEQYF
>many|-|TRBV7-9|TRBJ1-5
TGTGCCAGCAGCTTAGGGGGTAACGGAAATCAGCCCCAGCATTTT
CASSLGGNGNQPQHF
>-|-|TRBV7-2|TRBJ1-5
TGTGCCAGCAGCTTAGGCTACAGGGAGCAAGGCCCCCAGCATTTT
CASSLGYREQGPQHF
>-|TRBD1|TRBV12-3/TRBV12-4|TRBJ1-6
TGTGCCAGCAGTATCTCGGGACAGGGGAATAATTCACCCCTCCACTTT
CASSISGQGNNSPLHF
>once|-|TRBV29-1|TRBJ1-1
TGCAGCACTGTGCGACGAGGTGGCACTGAAGCTTTCTTT
CSTVRRGGTEAFF
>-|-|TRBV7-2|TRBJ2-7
TGTGCCAGCAGCCCCTCCGGGACGCTCGAGCAGTACTTC
CASSPSGTLEQYF
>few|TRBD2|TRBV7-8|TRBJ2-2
TGTGCCAGCAGCTTAGAACTAGCACGGGGGGCCGGGGAGCTGTTTTTT
CASSLELARGAGELFF
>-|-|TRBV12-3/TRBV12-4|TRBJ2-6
TGTGCCAGCAGGGGGTTCGGGGCCAACGTCCTGACTTTC
CASRGFGANVLTF
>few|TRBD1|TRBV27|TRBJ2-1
TGTGCCAGCAGTTTTGGACAGGGGACTGAGCAGTTCTTC
CASSFGQGTEQFF
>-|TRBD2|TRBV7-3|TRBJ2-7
TGTGCCAGCAGCCCCCGCCCGATACTAGCGGGAGGGCCTTACGAGCAGTACTTC
CASSPRPILAGGPYEQYF